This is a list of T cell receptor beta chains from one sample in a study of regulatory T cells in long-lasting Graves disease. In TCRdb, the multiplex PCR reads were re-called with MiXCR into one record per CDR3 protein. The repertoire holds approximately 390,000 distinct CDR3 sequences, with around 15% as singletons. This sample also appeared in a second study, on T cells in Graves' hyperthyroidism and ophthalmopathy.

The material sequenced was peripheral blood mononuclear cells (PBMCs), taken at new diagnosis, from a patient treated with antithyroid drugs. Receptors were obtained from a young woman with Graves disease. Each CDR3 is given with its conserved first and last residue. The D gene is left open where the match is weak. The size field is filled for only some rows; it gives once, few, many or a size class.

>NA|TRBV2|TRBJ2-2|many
TGTGCCAGCAGTGAAACCAGAAACACCGGGGAGCTGTTTTTT
CASSETRNTGELFF
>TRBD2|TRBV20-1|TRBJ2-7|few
TGCAGTGCTCCCGTCCGTAGCGGGGCCTACGAGCAGTACTTC
CSAPVRSGAYEQYF
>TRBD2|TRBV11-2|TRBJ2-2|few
TGTGCCAGCAGCTTAGAGACTAGCGGGACCGGGGAGCTGTTTTTT
CASSLETSGTGELFF
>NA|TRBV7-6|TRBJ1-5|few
TGTGCCAGCAGCAATTCATACCCTTATAGCAGTCAGCCCCAGCATTTT
CASSNSYPYSSQPQHF
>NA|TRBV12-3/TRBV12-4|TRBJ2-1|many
TGTGCCAGCAGTTTTCAGGCCGGATATATCCATGAGCAGTTCTTC
CASSFQAGYIHEQFF
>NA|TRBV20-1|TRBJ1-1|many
TGCAGTGCTAGGGGTGGGGTGACCCGGGACACTGAAGCTTTCTTT
CSARGGVTRDTEAFF
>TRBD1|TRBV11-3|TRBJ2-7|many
TGTGCCAGCAGCTTATACAGGGGGGACGAGCAGTACTTC
CASSLYRGDEQYF
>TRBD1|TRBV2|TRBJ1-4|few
TGTGCCAGCAGGCTACAGGGGAGTGGTGAAAAACTGTTTTTT
CASRLQGSGEKLFF
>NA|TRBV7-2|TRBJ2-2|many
TGTGCCAGCAGCCAGGGGCCATGGGGGGAGCTGTTTTTT
CASSQGPWGELFF
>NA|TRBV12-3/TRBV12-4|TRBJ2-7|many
TGTGCCAGCATCGGACTTGGTGCCGAGCAGTACTTC
CASIGLGAEQYF
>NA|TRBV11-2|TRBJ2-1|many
TGTGCCAGCAGCTCCAGGGGAAATCGTAATGAGCAGTTCTTC
CASSSRGNRNEQFF
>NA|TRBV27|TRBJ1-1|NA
TGTGCCAGCAGTTTTAAGAGGGGAGCCACTGAAGCTTTCTTT
CASSFKRGATEAFF
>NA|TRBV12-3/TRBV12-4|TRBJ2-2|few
TGTGCCAGCAGTTTGTATGAGTCCGGGGAGCTGTTTTTT
CASSLYESGELFF
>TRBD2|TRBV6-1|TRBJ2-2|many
TGTGCCAGCATCTCAGCGGGAGTCCTAAACACCGGGGAGCTGTTTTTT
CASISAGVLNTGELFF